One sample yielded the 20 T cell receptor beta chains listed below, sequenced in a study of cytomegalovirus exposure and HLA in healthy donors. The PCR had 60 Vbeta and 13 Jbeta primers. Assay used: immunoSEQ multiplex PCR; TCRdb lists only in-frame clones, some missing. The sample consists of about 140,000 clones, about 84% of them appearing once. The sequencing input was PBMCs. The receptors here all came from a man over 45 in good health and CMV-seronegative.

The table lists this clone with a few counts. An end of the junction differs from the germline gene, which may be a read error. The rearrangement joins TRBV28 to TRBJ1-5; D might be TRBD1 (6 bases). The germline gives CDR1 MDHEN, CDR2 SYDVKM. CDR3 length: 16 residues. CDR3 sequence reads: CASSLWGNREVQPQHF. CDR3 in DNA: TGTGCCAGCAGTCTATGGGGGAACAGGGAAGTGCAGCCCCAGCATTTT.

The chain recombines TRBV30 with TRBJ1-6, with a tentative D call TRBD1 (6 bases). Germline assignment: CDR1 GTSNPN and CDR2 SVGIG (reference sequence). V was trimmed by 2 bases and J by 10 bases, leaving 12 bases between them. The CDR3 runs 13 residues. CDR3 bases: TGTGCCTGGAGTCTCGGTCAGGGGTCACCCCTCCACTTT. Protein product: CAWSLGQGSPLHF.

J is TRBJ2-1 and V is TRBV30, with 12 positions matching TRBD2. The CDR3 covers 14 residues. Germline loops: CDR1 GTSNPN, CDR2 SVGIG (reference sequence). J was trimmed by 10 bases and V by 4 bases; bases with no gene match: 8. CDR3 sequence: CAWMPSGRALEQFF. CDR3 sequence (DNA): TGTGCCTGGATGCCTAGCGGGAGGGCCTTGGAGCAGTTCTTC.

This rearrangement joins TRBV7-3 to TRBJ2-1; D is perhaps TRBD1 (6 bases). CDR3 length: 16 amino acids. V lost 2 bases to trimming and J lost 0 bases, with 11 bases between them. Germline lookup yields CDR1 SGHTA and CDR2 FQGTGA. This CDR3 reads CASSLFGQTSYNEQFF. The DNA of the CDR3 is TGTGCCAGCAGCTTATTCGGACAGACCTCCTACAATGAGCAGTTCTTC.

The chain recombines TRBV2 with TRBJ2-3; TRBD1 matches 9 bases. CDR3 size: 15 residues. With 4 bases clipped from V and 2 bases from J, the junction kept 4 bases outside the gene matches. Germline loops: CDR1 SNHLY, CDR2 FYNNEI. The CDR3: CASSGQGVHTDTQYF. DNA of the CDR3: TGTGCCAGCAGTGGACAGGGGGTTCACACAGATACGCAGTATTTT.

The rearrangement links TRBV19 to TRBJ2-1, with TRBD2 identical over 8 bases. Germline CDR1 LNHDA, CDR2 SQIVND (reference sequence). J gave up 8 bases and V 7 bases, and 13 bases lay outside the gene matches. The CDR3 has 15 residues. The CDR3 loop reads CASNPTSESGHEQFF. In nucleotides, the CDR3 is TGTGCCAGTAATCCGACTAGCGAGAGTGGGCATGAGCAGTTCTTC. Together with reference TRBV19 and TRBJ2-1, the CDR3 gives the full variable domain: DGGITQSPKYLFRKEGQNVTLSCEQNLNHDAMYWYRQDPGQGLRLIYYSQIVNDFQKGDIAEGYSVSREKKESFPLTVTSAQKNPTAFYLCASNPTSESGHEQFFGPGTRLTVL.

The chain carries TRBV5-4 and TRBJ1-3; 10 bases match TRBD1. The CDR3 spans 16 residues. V shed 4 bases and J 0 bases; nucleotides not matched to a gene: 4. Germline CDR1 is SGHNT and CDR2 is YYREEE (reference sequence). The CDR3 DNA follows: TGTGCCAGCAGCATCGACAGGGGGCTCTCTGGAAACACCATATATTTT. It is translated as CASSIDRGLSGNTIYF.

This clone was seen just once. The rearrangement joins TRBV30 to TRBJ1-6; no clear D. This CDR3 comprises 14 residues. Trimming took 4 bases from V and 9 from J, leaving 16 bases between them. Per germline, CDR1 GTSNPN and CDR2 SVGIG (reference sequence). CDR3 sequence (DNA): TGTGCCTGGACTCCACTCGGAGGTAGTTCACCCCTCCACTTT. It specifies CAWTPLGGSSPLHF. The full variable domain, in which reference TRBV30 and TRBJ1-6 provide the parts outside the CDR3, is SQTIHQWPATLVQPVGSPLSLECTVEGTSNPNLYWYRQAAGRGLQLLFYSVGIGQISSEVPQNLSASRPQDRQFILSSKKLLLSDSGFYLCAWTPLGGSSPLHFGNGTRLTVT.

The CDR3 sequence is CASSPGGGSLEQYF. The CDR3 bases are TGTGCCAGCAGCCCTGGGGGCGGGAGCCTGGAGCAGTACTTC. The rearrangement joins TRBV27 to TRBJ2-7, with D maybe TRBD2 (7 bases). The CDR3 consists of 14 residues. The V gene lost 6 bases and the J gene lost 7 bases, with 19 bases spanning the gap. Per the germline V gene, CDR1 is MNHEY and CDR2 is SMNVEV (reference sequence).

The rearrangement joins TRBV9 to TRBJ2-1; TRBD2 agrees at 11 bases. Germline lookup yields CDR1 SGDLS and CDR2 YYNGEE. The CDR3 has 17 residues. V lost 4 bases to trimming and J lost 0 bases; unmatched junction nucleotides: 6. The CDR3 spells CASSPHTSGGSYNEQFF. CDR3 sequence (DNA): TGTGCCAGCAGCCCCCATACTAGCGGGGGCTCCTACAATGAGCAGTTCTTC.

This chain connects TRBV6-4 to TRBJ2-1; a weak D match, TRBD2 (5 bases). The germline V gene has CDR1 MRHNA and CDR2 SNTAGT. The CDR3 is 15 amino acids. The V and J ends lost 5 bases and 0 bases respectively, with 11 bases between them. CDR3 DNA: TGTGCCAGCAGTCTCGAGGGCCGCTCCTACAATGAGCAGTTCTTC. This gives the protein CASSLEGRSYNEQFF.

V usage is TRBV15 and J usage is TRBJ2-6, with D tentatively TRBD1 (5 bases). CDR3 length: 16 residues. V shed 5 bases and J shed 2 bases, with 13 bases lying between them. The germline V gene has CDR1 LNHNV and CDR2 YYDKDF (reference sequence). The CDR3 region has the DNA TGTGCCACCAGCCGTGGGTCAGGGACTGGGGCCAACGTCCTGACTTTC. Its translation: CATSRGSGTGANVLTF.

The V call is TRBV28, the J call TRBJ1-4; possible D gene TRBD1, 6 bases. Trimming cost V 9 bases and J 8 bases, with 25 bases left between them. This CDR3 contains 16 residues. Germline-derived CDR1 and CDR2 are MDHEN and SYDVKM. CDR3 loop: CASLTPGGASGEKLFF. DNA of the CDR3: TGTGCCAGTTTGACACCCGGGGGGGCCTCGGGGGAAAAACTGTTTTTT.

The chain has TRBV18 and TRBJ2-2; weak D call: TRBD1 (6 bases). Deletions cut 3 bases from V and 0 bases from J, with 14 bases between. The CDR3 has 17 residues. The germline V gene has CDR1 KGHSH and CDR2 LQKENI. CDR3 sequence: CASSPSPGQTNTGELFF. As DNA, the CDR3 is TGTGCCAGCTCACCCAGTCCGGGACAAACGAACACCGGGGAGCTGTTTTTT.

This clone was picked up one time. V gene TRBV19 combines with J gene TRBJ1-4; D possibly corresponds to TRBD1 (6 bases). This CDR3 region has 17 residues. Germline CDR1 LNHDA, CDR2 SQIVND (reference sequence). V shed 5 bases and J shed 0 bases, with 16 bases lying between them. This chain's CDR3 is CASSLRGGVATNEKLFF. CDR3 bases: TGTGCCAGTAGTTTACGAGGGGGGGTTGCAACTAATGAAAAACTGTTTTTT. Full variable domain (outside the CDR3, taken from reference TRBV19 and TRBJ1-4): DGGITQSPKYLFRKEGQNVTLSCEQNLNHDAMYWYRQDPGQGLRLIYYSQIVNDFQKGDIAEGYSVSREKKESFPLTVTSAQKNPTAFYLCASSLRGGVATNEKLFFGSGTQLSVL.

This clone was found a few times. The same CDR3 also results from other DNA sequences found in this sample. The rearrangement uses TRBV7-3 and TRBJ1-1, with a weak D call TRBD1 (5 bases). There are 14 residues in the CDR3. CDR1 is SGHTA and CDR2 is FQGTGA in the germline V gene. V lost 2 bases and J 5 bases, leaving 12 bases between the germline ends. DNA of the CDR3: TGTGCCAGCAGCTTACAGGGTGCAGGAACTGAAGCTTTCTTT. As protein: CASSLQGAGTEAFF.

This sequence joins TRBV7-9 and TRBJ2-7; the D gene is possibly TRBD1 (5 bases). CDR1 is SEHNR and CDR2 is FQNEAQ in the germline V gene (reference sequence). Trimming took 1 base from V and 2 from J, leaving 18 bases between them. This CDR3 region has 17 residues. The CDR3 coding sequence is TGTGCCAGCAGCTTAGGTGGGGCAGGGTATGGAACCTACGAGCAGTACTTC. It yields the protein CASSLGGAGYGTYEQYF.

This clone has only one observation. J is TRBJ1-4 and V is TRBV6-5; the match to TRBD1 covers 7 bases. Germline V CDR1 and CDR2: MNHEY, SVGAGI. V lost 6 bases to trimming and J lost 7 bases; unmatched junction nucleotides: 8. The CDR3 contains 14 residues. CDR3 sequence reads: CASRLRGPGEKLFF. The CDR3 nucleotides read TGTGCCAGCAGACTTAGGGGGCCAGGTGAAAAACTGTTTTTT.

This chain uses TRBV30 with TRBJ1-2; 7 nucleotides match TRBD1. CDR3 length: 15 residues. Trimming cost V 5 bases and J 2 bases; bases outside gene matches: 11. Germline V CDR1 and CDR2: GTSNPN, SVGIG (reference sequence). The CDR3 loop reads CAWLRTGSVNYGYTF. The CDR3 region has the DNA TGTGCCTGGCTAAGGACAGGATCAGTGAACTATGGCTACACCTTC.

This clone was recorded once. The V call is TRBV2, the J call TRBJ1-1; 7 bases match TRBD1. V was pared by 6 bases and J by 5 bases, with 6 bases of the junction left unmatched. The CDR3 consists of 13 residues. Germline V gene sequence: CDR1 SNHLY, CDR2 FYNNEI. The CDR3 DNA is TGTGCCAGCAGGAGGGGGCCCGGGACTGAAGCTTTCTTT. This translates into CASRRGPGTEAFF.